The 24 T cell receptor beta chains listed next were all sequenced from one sample in a study of shared clonotypes between healthy human individuals. The data were produced by immunoSEQ multiplex PCR, yet TCRdb's version contains in-frame clones alone and is incomplete. The sample gives about 2.4 million clones, over 85% of which show up once; more than 0.35% is in the top ten. What was sequenced was naive CD4+ T cells from PBMCs. Subset: CD45RA+ positively selected. The receptors were gathered from a man younger than 35 in good health. Some clones in this sample may be carry-over from other donors' samples.

The V call is TRBV7-3, the J call TRBJ2-2; D is unresolved. CDR1 and CDR2 from the germline V gene are SGHTA and FQGTGA. V lost 5 bases, J lost 1 base, and 11 bases lay in between. The CDR3 runs 15 residues. CDR3 sequence reads: CASSLASVNTGELFF. CDR3 nucleotides: TGTGCCAGCAGCCTCGCGTCTGTGAACACCGGGGAGCTGTTTTTT.

Comments on this clone: Other nucleotide sequences from this sample produce the same CDR3. The rearrangement uses TRBV29-1 and TRBJ2-7; D is unclear. Trimming shortened V by 5 bases and J by 7 bases, and 15 bases separated the two germline ends. Germline loops: CDR1 SQVTM, CDR2 ANQGSEA. CDR3 length equals 12 residues. CDR3 residues: CSVLPPSGEQYF. CDR3 in DNA: TGCAGCGTTTTGCCACCCTCCGGTGAGCAGTACTTC.

This chain connects TRBV2 to TRBJ1-4, with no clear D. The CDR3 covers 15 residues. The V gene lost 7 bases and the J gene lost 5 bases, with 17 bases spanning the gap. From germline, CDR1 is SNHLY and CDR2 FYNNEI. The CDR3 loop is CASIGGRVGNEKLFF. The CDR3 DNA is TGTGCCAGCATCGGAGGAAGGGTCGGGAATGAAAAACTGTTTTTT.

This chain joins TRBV4-3 and TRBJ2-3, with D possibly matching TRBD2 (6 bases). V lost 0 bases, J lost 2 bases, and 9 bases lay in between. Germline loops: CDR1 LGHNA, CDR2 YSLEER. This CDR3 contains 15 residues. CDR3 sequence (DNA): TGCGCCAGCAGCCAAGATCGGGGGACCACAGATACGCAGTATTTT. Protein product: CASSQDRGTTDTQYF.

V is TRBV29-1 and J is TRBJ2-1; 7 positions match TRBD1. The CDR3 consists of 15 residues. The germline V gene has CDR1 SQVTM and CDR2 ANQGSEA. V trimming: 2 bases; J trimming: 0 bases; junction bases outside the gene matches: 4. The DNA of the CDR3 is TGCAGCGTTGAACGGCAGGGGGTCTCCTACAATGAGCAGTTCTTC. It translates to CSVERQGVSYNEQFF.

This chain uses TRBV27 with TRBJ2-7; 13 bases match TRBD2. V lost 6 bases, J lost 4 bases, and 15 bases stayed unmatched. In germline, CDR1 is MNHEY, CDR2 SMNVEV (reference sequence). The CDR3 has 18 residues. The CDR3, as DNA: TGTGCCAGCAGCTCGAAAGGGACTAGCGGGGCCCTATTATACGAGCAGTACTTC. Translation gives CASSSKGTSGALLYEQYF.

The chain carries TRBV4-1 and TRBJ1-4; 7 bases are shared with TRBD1. J lost 3 bases, V lost 5 bases, and 6 bases had no gene match. Germline CDR1 reads MGHRA; CDR2 reads YSYEKL. CDR3 size: 15 residues. The CDR3 coding sequence is TGCGCCAGCAGCTACCCGGGACAGTCTAATGAAAAACTGTTTTTT. This codes for CASSYPGQSNEKLFF.

The V and J genes are TRBV30 and TRBJ1-2; possible D gene TRBD1, 5 bases. V was shortened by 2 bases and J by 0 bases, with 7 bases between the two germline ends. Germline values: CDR1 GTSNPN, CDR2 SVGIG (reference sequence). CDR3 length: 13 residues. CDR3 amino acids: CAWSSGANYGYTF. Here the CDR3 DNA reads TGTGCCTGGAGTTCGGGGGCTAACTATGGCTACACCTTC.

The chain is built from TRBV18 and TRBJ2-7, with D tentatively TRBD1 or TRBD2 (6 bases each). The CDR3 extends over 12 amino acids. Trimming stripped 10 bases from V and 2 bases from J, with 12 bases between. The germline gives CDR1 KGHSH, CDR2 LQKENI. The CDR3: CANGGSTYEQYF. The DNA of the CDR3 is TGTGCCAACGGGGGCTCAACCTACGAGCAGTACTTC.

The chain employs TRBV18 and TRBJ1-2, with D maybe TRBD1 (5 bases). With 0 bases removed from V and 5 bases from J, the gap between germline ends came to 13 bases. From germline, CDR1 is KGHSH and CDR2 LQKENI. The CDR3 has 15 residues. The CDR3 DNA reads as TGTGCCAGCTCACCACCGGGCGCAGGGATATATGGCTACACCTTC. As protein: CASSPPGAGIYGYTF.

The chain joins TRBV19 to TRBJ1-5, with 8 positions matching TRBD1. Germline V lookup: CDR1 LNHDA, CDR2 SQIVND (reference sequence). The CDR3 runs to 15 residues. Trimming at V came to 4 bases and at J to 4 bases, leaving 6 bases not matched to a gene. CDR3 bases: TGTGCCAGTAGTACGCAGGGGGCTAATAATCAGCCCCAGCATTTT. It codes for CASSTQGANNQPQHF.

This clone was detected once. V is TRBV27 and J is TRBJ2-7; D possibly matches TRBD1 or TRBD2 (7 bases each). Germline CDR1 MNHEY, CDR2 SMNVEV (reference sequence). This CDR3 is built from 14 residues. V lost 5 bases, J lost 2 bases, and 13 bases lay in between. The CDR3 bases are TGTGCCAGCAGTCGCAGGGGGGGGGCCTACGAGCAGTACTTC. The encoded protein is CASSRRGGAYEQYF.

This chain joins TRBV19 and TRBJ2-7; D is unresolved. The CDR3 has 15 amino acids. The germline CDR1 and CDR2 sequences are LNHDA and SQIVND (reference sequence). V was trimmed by 6 bases and J by 5 bases, leaving 20 bases between them. This CDR3 reads CASSGRHLSRDEQYF. CDR3 DNA: TGTGCCAGTAGCGGCCGACACCTTTCTCGCGACGAGCAGTACTTC. The variable domain in full, with the rest retrieved from reference TRBV19 and TRBJ2-7, is DGGITQSPKYLFRKEGQNVTLSCEQNLNHDAMYWYRQDPGQGLRLIYYSQIVNDFQKGDIAEGYSVSREKKESFPLTVTSAQKNPTAFYLCASSGRHLSRDEQYFGPGTRLTVT.

With regard to this clone: This CDR3 is also generated by other DNA sequences in the sample. This chain links TRBV5-4 with TRBJ2-1; TRBD2 aligns across 9 bases. Germline V gives CDR1 SGHNT, CDR2 YYREEE (reference sequence). This CDR3 region has 15 residues. V shed 0 bases and J 4 bases; nucleotides not matched to a gene: 2. CDR3 protein: CASSLVLAGYNEQFF. Written as DNA, the CDR3 is TGTGCCAGCAGCTTGGTCCTAGCGGGATACAATGAGCAGTTCTTC.

This chain connects TRBV5-4 to TRBJ2-1; TRBD2 matches at 11 bases. The germline CDR1 and CDR2 sequences are SGHNT and YYREEE (reference sequence). This CDR3 contains 16 residues. V was clipped by 4 bases and J by 8 bases; unmatched bases: 11. The DNA for the CDR3 is TGTGCCAGCAGCGAACGCTTAGCGGGAGGGGGCGATGAGCAGTTCTTC. Protein sequence: CASSERLAGGGDEQFF.

The rearrangement uses TRBV7-9 and TRBJ1-5; possibly TRBD1 for D (6 bases). The ends were cut back, 1 base at V and 7 bases at J, with 11 bases in the middle. This CDR3 is built from 14 residues. Germline CDR1 and CDR2: SEHNR and FQNEAQ (reference sequence). The CDR3, as DNA: TGTGCCAGCAGCTTAGGGGGGCCTGGCCAGCCCCAGCATTTT. Protein product: CASSLGGPGQPQHF. Variable domain in full (rest from reference TRBV7-9 and TRBJ1-5): DTGVSQNPRHKITKRGQNVTFRCDPISEHNRLYWYRQTLGQGPEFLTYFQNEAQLEKSRLLSDRFSAERPKGSFSTLEIQRTEQGDSAMYLCASSLGGPGQPQHFGDGTRLSIL.

This clone was seen a single time. The V and J genes are TRBV14 and TRBJ2-6, with D unclear. Trimming stripped 1 base from V and 2 bases from J, with 9 bases between. Germline V gene lookup returns CDR1 SGHDN and CDR2 FVKESK. The CDR3 totals 16 residues. The CDR3 loop reads CASSQVPRTGANVLTF. In nucleotides, the CDR3 is TGTGCCAGCAGCCAAGTCCCCCGCACTGGGGCCAACGTCCTGACTTTC.

Worth noting for this clone: The sample contains more than one DNA sequence encoding this CDR3. This rearrangement joins TRBV7-9 to TRBJ2-7; TRBD1 agrees at 8 bases. Germline V gives CDR1 SEHNR, CDR2 FQNEAQ (reference sequence). The CDR3 contains 14 residues. After removal of 5 bases from V and 3 bases from J, the junction contained 6 bases not matched to a gene. CDR3 region: CASSLGQGYYEQYF. CDR3 coding DNA: TGTGCCAGCAGCCTTGGACAGGGCTACTACGAGCAGTACTTC.

Here the CDR3 DNA reads TGTGCCAGTAGTATACGAGCCGGGGATAGCAATCAGCCCCAGCATTTT. Its translation is CASSIRAGDSNQPQHF. The chain employs TRBV19 and TRBJ1-5, with unresolved D. The V and J ends lost 2 bases and 0 bases respectively, with 11 bases between them. The germline V gene has CDR1 LNHDA and CDR2 SQIVND (reference sequence). CDR3 length: 16 amino acids.

The chain is built from TRBV7-8 and TRBJ2-1, with a weak D call TRBD1 (5 bases). Looked up from germline, CDR1 is SGHVS and CDR2 is FQNEAQ. The CDR3 contains 13 residues. Trimming shortened V by 3 bases and J by 4 bases, and 7 bases separated the two germline ends. For the CDR3, the DNA is TGTGCCAGCAGCTTCGACAGTTACAATGAGCAGTTCTTC. Protein: CASSFDSYNEQFF.

The gene calls are TRBV7-9 and TRBJ1-1, with D tentatively TRBD1 (5 bases). The CDR3 runs 16 residues. Trimming left V 5 bases short and J 6 bases short, with 22 bases between. Germline CDR1 reads SEHNR; CDR2 reads FQNEAQ (reference sequence). CDR3 in amino acids: CASSPLYGPGEAEAFF. Here the CDR3 DNA reads TGTGCCAGCAGCCCCCTCTACGGGCCGGGGGAAGCTGAAGCTTTCTTT. Supplemented by reference TRBV7-9 and TRBJ1-1, the full variable domain reads DTGVSQNPRHKITKRGQNVTFRCDPISEHNRLYWYRQTLGQGPEFLTYFQNEAQLEKSRLLSDRFSAERPKGSFSTLEIQRTEQGDSAMYLCASSPLYGPGEAEAFFGQGTRLTVV.

The J gene is TRBJ2-7, the V gene TRBV6-5; no definite D call. Looked up from germline, CDR1 is MNHEY and CDR2 is SVGAGI. This CDR3 has 14 amino acids. V dropped 5 bases and J dropped 4 bases, with 15 bases sitting between them. This CDR3 is CASSPTGRPYEQYF. The CDR3 DNA follows: TGTGCCAGCAGTCCTACCGGCAGGCCTTACGAGCAGTACTTC.

Note on this clone: The same CDR3 is also encoded by other DNA sequences in this sample. The rearrangement uses TRBV5-1 and TRBJ2-1; 11 positions match TRBD2. CDR1 SGHRS and CDR2 YFSETQ come from the germline V gene. The CDR3 is made up of 16 amino acids. The V and J ends lost 4 bases and 0 bases, in that order; junction bases with no gene match: 3. CDR3 sequence reads: CASSGTSGFSYNEQFF. CDR3 coding DNA: TGCGCCAGCAGCGGGACTAGCGGATTCTCCTACAATGAGCAGTTCTTC.

Only one count was recorded for this clone. The chain joins TRBV7-6 to TRBJ2-1; 7 positions agree with TRBD2. With 5 bases clipped from V and 3 bases from J, the junction kept 10 bases outside the gene matches. The CDR3 contains 16 residues. Germline V lookup: CDR1 SGHVS, CDR2 FNYEAQ. The chain's CDR3 is CASSPLASGHYNEQFF. As DNA, the CDR3 is TGTGCCAGCAGCCCCCTTGCTAGCGGACACTACAATGAGCAGTTCTTC.